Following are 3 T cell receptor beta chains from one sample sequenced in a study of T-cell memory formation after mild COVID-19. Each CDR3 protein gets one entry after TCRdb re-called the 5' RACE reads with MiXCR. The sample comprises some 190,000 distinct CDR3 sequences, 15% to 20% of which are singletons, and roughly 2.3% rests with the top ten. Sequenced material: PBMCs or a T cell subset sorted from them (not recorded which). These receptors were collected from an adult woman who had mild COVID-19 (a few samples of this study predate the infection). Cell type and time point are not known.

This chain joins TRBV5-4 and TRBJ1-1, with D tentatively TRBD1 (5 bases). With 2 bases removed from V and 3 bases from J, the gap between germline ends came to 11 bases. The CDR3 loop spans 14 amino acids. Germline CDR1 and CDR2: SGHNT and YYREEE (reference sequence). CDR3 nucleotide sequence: TGTGCCAGCAGCTTTGGGGGGAGGGACACTGAAGCTTTCTTT. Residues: CASSFGGRDTEAFF.

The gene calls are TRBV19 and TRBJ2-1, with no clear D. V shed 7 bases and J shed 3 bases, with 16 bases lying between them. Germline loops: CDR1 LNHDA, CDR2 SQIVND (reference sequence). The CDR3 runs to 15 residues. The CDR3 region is CASTPRSGGYNEQFF. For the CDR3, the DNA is TGTGCCAGTACCCCCCGCTCAGGCGGCTACAATGAGCAGTTCTTC.

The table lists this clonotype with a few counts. The CDR3 DNA sequence: TGTGCCAGCAGTTTACGGGAGGCTGCCGGGGAGCTGTTTTTT. Translation: CASSLREAAGELFF. The genes are TRBV12-3 or TRBV12-4 and TRBJ2-2, with 7 bases lining up with TRBD2. The CDR3 totals 14 residues. V trimming: 2 bases; J trimming: 6 bases; junction bases outside the gene matches: 3.